What follows are 9 T cell receptor beta chains derived from one specimen sequenced in a study of cytomegalovirus exposure and HLA in healthy donors. The PCR ran on 60 Vbeta and 13 Jbeta primers. Produced via immunoSEQ multiplex PCR; TCRdb's table is partial and in-frame only. The table has 180,000 or so clones, around three quarters seen once. Sequenced sample: PBMCs. The receptors were gathered from a woman aged 45-59 years in good health and CMV-seronegative.

This chain joins TRBV6-5 and TRBJ2-7, with a weak D call TRBD2 (5 bases). Trimming pared 10 bases from V and 4 bases from J, leaving 14 bases between. CDR1 and CDR2 from the germline V gene are MNHEY and SVGAGI. There are 12 residues in the CDR3. The chain's CDR3 is CATSGNKYEQYF. The CDR3 DNA follows: TGTGCCACCTCGGGGAATAAGTACGAGCAGTACTTC.

The chain has TRBV28 and TRBJ1-2; 7 bases align to TRBD1. There are 12 residues in the CDR3. V was clipped by 10 bases and J by 3 bases; unmatched bases: 5. Per germline, CDR1 MDHEN and CDR2 SYDVKM. CDR3 sequence reads: CATRDSYYGYTF. The DNA for the CDR3 is TGTGCCACAAGGGACAGCTACTATGGCTACACCTTC.

V usage is TRBV10-1 and J usage is TRBJ2-7; 9 nucleotides agree with TRBD1. The V gene's germline CDR1 is WNHNN and CDR2 SYGVQD (reference sequence). This CDR3 is built from 12 residues. Unmatched junction bases numbered 2, after V lost 5 bases and J lost 6 bases. CDR3 DNA sequence: TGCGCCAGCAGTACAGGGGGCGGCGAGCAGTACTTC. It translates to CASSTGGGEQYF.

This clone was seen once. V usage is TRBV5-1 and J usage is TRBJ1-1; D may be TRBD1 (6 bases). This CDR3 spans 14 amino acids. Trimming removed 0 bases at V and 8 bases at J, with 14 bases between. Per germline, CDR1 SGHRS and CDR2 YFSETQ. The chain's CDR3 is CASSLATTGREAFF. The CDR3 nucleotides are TGCGCCAGCAGCTTGGCAACGACAGGTCGAGAAGCTTTCTTT.

There are a few counts of this clone. The rearrangement joins TRBV19 to TRBJ1-5, with 8 bases fitting TRBD1. J was trimmed by 7 bases and V by 5 bases; bases with no gene match: 16. CDR3 size: 17 residues. In germline, CDR1 is LNHDA, CDR2 SQIVND (reference sequence). This CDR3 is CASSSLAGGTGQQPQHF. CDR3 bases: TGTGCCAGTAGTTCCCTCGCGGGGGGGACAGGTCAACAGCCCCAGCATTTT.

This sequence joins TRBV11-2 and TRBJ2-3; 9 bases fit TRBD2. This CDR3 is built from 16 residues. The V gene's germline CDR1 is SGHAT and CDR2 FQNNGV. V dropped 2 bases and J dropped 4; count of bases not matched to a gene: 7. CDR3 protein: CASSLRGRGGPDTQYF. CDR3 nucleotide sequence: TGTGCCAGCAGCTTAAGAGGGCGGGGGGGCCCAGATACGCAGTATTTT.

The table lists this clone with a few counts. The V call is TRBV6-1, the J call TRBJ1-5; D gene unclear. The V end was cut by 6 bases, the J end by 6 bases, with 15 bases between. Looked up from germline, CDR1 is MNHNS and CDR2 is SASEGT. The CDR3 runs 14 residues. The CDR3 protein is CASRSVGTGQPQHF. The CDR3 DNA reads TGTGCCAGCAGGAGTGTCGGTACGGGTCAGCCCCAGCATTTT.

The DNA for the CDR3 is TGTGCCAGCAGACAGGGCGCCTCACCCCTCCACTTT. This sequence encodes CASRQGASPLHF. This chain connects TRBV27 to TRBJ1-6, with a weak D call TRBD1 (6 bases). Trimming took 6 bases from V and 10 from J, leaving 10 bases between them. The CDR3 loop spans 12 amino acids. The V gene's germline CDR1 is MNHEY and CDR2 SMNVEV (reference sequence).

The V gene is TRBV12-5, the J gene TRBJ1-1, with TRBD1 matching 7 bases. Germline CDR1 LGHNT, CDR2 FRNRAP. There are 17 residues in the CDR3. V lost 2 bases and J lost 3; bases outside the gene matches: 12. Written as DNA, the CDR3 is TGTGCTAGTGGTTTGCGGCAGGGGGTCAAAGCTGACACTGAAGCTTTCTTT. Translated, it gives CASGLRQGVKADTEAFF.